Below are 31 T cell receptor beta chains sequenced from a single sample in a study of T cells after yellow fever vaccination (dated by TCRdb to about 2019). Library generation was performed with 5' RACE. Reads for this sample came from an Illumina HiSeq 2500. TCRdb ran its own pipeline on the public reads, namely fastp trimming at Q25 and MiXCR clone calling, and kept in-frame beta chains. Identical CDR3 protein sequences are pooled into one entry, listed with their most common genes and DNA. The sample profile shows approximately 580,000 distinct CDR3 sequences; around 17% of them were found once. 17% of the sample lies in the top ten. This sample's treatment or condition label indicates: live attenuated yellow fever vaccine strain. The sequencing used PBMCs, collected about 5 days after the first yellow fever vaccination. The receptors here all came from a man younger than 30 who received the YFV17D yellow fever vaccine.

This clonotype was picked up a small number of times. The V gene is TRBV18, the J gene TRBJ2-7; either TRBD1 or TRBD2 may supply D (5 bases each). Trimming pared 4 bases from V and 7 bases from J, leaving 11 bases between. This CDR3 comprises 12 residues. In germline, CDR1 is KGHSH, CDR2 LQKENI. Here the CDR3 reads CASSREGREQYF. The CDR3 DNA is TGTGCCAGCTCACGTGAGGGGCGAGAGCAGTACTTC.

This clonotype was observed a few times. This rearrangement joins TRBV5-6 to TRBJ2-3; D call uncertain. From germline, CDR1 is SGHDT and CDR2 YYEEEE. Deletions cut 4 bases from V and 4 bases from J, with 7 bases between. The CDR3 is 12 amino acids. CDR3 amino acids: CASSQLADTQYF. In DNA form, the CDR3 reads TGTGCCAGCAGCCAGTTAGCAGATACGCAGTATTTT.

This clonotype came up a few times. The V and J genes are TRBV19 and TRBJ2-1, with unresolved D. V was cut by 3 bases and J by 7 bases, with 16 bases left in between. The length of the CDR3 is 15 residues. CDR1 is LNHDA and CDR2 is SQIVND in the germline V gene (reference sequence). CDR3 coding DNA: TGTGCCAGTAGTATTGGCGGCTACGCCTTAAATGAGCAGTTCTTC. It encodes CASSIGGYALNEQFF.

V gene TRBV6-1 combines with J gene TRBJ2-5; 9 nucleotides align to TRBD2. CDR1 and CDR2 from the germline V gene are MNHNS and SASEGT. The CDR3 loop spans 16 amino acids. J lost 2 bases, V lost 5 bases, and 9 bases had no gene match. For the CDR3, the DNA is TGTGCCAGCAGTCCCAACAGCGGGGGGCCACAAGAGACCCAGTACTTC. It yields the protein CASSPNSGGPQETQYF.

The CDR3 DNA reads TGCGCCAGCAGCCAAAGGACAGGGGGTTACGAGCAGTACTTC. Translation: CASSQRTGGYEQYF. V is TRBV5-1 and J is TRBJ2-7; 10 bases agree with TRBD1. Per germline, CDR1 SGHRS and CDR2 YFSETQ. The junction had 5 bases not matched to a gene; V was cut back by 4 bases and J by 4 bases. The CDR3 contains 14 residues.

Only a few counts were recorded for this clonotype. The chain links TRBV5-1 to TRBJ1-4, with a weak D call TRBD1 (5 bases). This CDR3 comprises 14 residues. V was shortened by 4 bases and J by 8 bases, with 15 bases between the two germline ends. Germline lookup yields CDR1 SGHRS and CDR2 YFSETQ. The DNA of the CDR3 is TGCGCCAGCAGCCAGACAGCAGCGGAGGAAAAACTGTTTTTT. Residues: CASSQTAAEEKLFF.

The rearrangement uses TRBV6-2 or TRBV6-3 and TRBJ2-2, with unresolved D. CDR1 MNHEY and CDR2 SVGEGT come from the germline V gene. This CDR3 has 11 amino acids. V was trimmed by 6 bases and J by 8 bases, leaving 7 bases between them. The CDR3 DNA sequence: TGTGCCAGCAGAAATTGGGGGGAGCTGTTTTTT. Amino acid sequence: CASRNWGELFF.

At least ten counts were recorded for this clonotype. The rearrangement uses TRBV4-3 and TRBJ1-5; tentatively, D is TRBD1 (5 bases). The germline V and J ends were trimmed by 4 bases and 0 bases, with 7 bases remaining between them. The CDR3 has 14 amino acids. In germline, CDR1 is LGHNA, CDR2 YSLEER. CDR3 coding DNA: TGCGCCAGCAGCCTGACAGTTAGCAATCAGCCCCAGCATTTT. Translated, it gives CASSLTVSNQPQHF.

Here the CDR3 DNA reads TGTGCCAGCAGCACCTCGACAGGGTCTGGAAGGAATGAGCAGTTCTTC. Translated, it gives CASSTSTGSGRNEQFF. V usage is TRBV7-9 and J usage is TRBJ2-1; TRBD1 matches at 7 bases. Germline CDR1 is SEHNR and CDR2 is FQNEAQ (reference sequence). The CDR3 has 16 residues. Germline trimming cut 5 bases from V and 7 bases from J; bases unmatched to any gene: 14.

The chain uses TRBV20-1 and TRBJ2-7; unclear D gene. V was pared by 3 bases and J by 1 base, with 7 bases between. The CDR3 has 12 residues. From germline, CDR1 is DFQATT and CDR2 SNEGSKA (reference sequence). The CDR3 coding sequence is TGCAGTGCTAGTGTACGGTCCTACGAGCAGTACGTC. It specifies CSASVRSYEQYV.

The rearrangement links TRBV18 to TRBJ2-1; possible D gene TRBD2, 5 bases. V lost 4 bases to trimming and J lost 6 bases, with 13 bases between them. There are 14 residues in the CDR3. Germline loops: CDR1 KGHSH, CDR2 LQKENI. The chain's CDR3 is CASSLGVPGNEQFF. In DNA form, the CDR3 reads TGTGCCAGCTCACTCGGGGTGCCGGGCAATGAGCAGTTCTTC.

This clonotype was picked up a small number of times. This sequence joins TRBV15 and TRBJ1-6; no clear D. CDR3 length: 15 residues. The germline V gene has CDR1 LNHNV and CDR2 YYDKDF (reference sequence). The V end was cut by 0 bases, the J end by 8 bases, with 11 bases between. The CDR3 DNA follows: TGTGCCACCAGCAGAGATAAAGGGATCTATTCACCCCTCCACTTT. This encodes CATSRDKGIYSPLHF.

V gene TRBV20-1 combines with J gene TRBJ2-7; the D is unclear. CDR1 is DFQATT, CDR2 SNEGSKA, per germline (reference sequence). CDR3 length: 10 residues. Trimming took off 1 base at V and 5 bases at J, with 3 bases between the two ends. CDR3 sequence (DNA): TGCAGTGCTAGAGGCGACGAGCAGTACTTC. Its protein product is CSARGDEQYF.

The CDR3 is CASATTGAWEPQHF. The CDR3 region has the DNA TGTGCCAGCGCGACGACAGGGGCTTGGGAGCCCCAGCATTTT. The chain is built from TRBV6-1 and TRBJ1-5, with 8 bases lining up with TRBD1. The ends lost 8 bases at V and 8 bases at J; junction bases unmatched: 11. Germline CDR1 and CDR2: MNHNS and SASEGT. The CDR3 runs to 14 residues.

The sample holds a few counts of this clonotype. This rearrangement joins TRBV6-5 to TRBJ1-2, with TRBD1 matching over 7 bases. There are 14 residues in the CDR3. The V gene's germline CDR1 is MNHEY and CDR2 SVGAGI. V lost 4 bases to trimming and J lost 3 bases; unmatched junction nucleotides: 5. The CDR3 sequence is CASSSRQGYYGYTF. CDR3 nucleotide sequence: TGTGCCAGCAGTTCGAGACAGGGTTACTATGGCTACACCTTC.

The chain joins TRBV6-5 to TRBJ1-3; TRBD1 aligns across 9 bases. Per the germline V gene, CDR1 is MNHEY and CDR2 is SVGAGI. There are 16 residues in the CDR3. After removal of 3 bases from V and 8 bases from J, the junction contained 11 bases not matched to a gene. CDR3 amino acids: CASSYDWGTGTDTIYF. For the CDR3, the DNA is TGTGCCAGCAGTTATGATTGGGGGACAGGGACGGACACCATATATTTT.

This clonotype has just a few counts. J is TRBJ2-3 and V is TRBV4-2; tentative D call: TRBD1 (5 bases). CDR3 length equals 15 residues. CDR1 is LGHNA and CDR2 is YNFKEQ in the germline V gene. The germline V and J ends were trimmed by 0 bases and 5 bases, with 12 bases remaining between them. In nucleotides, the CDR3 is TGTGCCAGCAGCCAAGATTTGGGGCGTGAAGATACGCAGTATTTT. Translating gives CASSQDLGREDTQYF.

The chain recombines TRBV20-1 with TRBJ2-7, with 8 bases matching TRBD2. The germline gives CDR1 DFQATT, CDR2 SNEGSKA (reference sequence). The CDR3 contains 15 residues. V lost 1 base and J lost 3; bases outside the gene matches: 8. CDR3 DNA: TGCAGTGCTAGAGTTCCTAGCGGGTCGATCTACGAGCAGTACGTC. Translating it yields CSARVPSGSIYEQYV.

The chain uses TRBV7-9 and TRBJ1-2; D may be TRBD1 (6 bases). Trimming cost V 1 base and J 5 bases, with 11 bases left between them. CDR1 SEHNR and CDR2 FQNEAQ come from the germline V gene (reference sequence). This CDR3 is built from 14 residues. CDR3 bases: TGTGCCAGCAGCTTAGAGGCGGACAGTTATGGCTACACCTTC. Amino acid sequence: CASSLEADSYGYTF. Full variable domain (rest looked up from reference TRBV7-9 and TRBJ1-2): DTGVSQNPRHKITKRGQNVTFRCDPISEHNRLYWYRQTLGQGPEFLTYFQNEAQLEKSRLLSDRFSAERPKGSFSTLEIQRTEQGDSAMYLCASSLEADSYGYTFGSGTRLTVV.

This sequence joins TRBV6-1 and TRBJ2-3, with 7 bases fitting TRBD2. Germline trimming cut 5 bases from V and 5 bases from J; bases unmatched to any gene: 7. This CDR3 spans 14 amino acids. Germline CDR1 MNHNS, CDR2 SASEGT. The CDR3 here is CASSLSRGVDTQYF. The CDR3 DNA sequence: TGTGCCAGCAGTCTCTCACGGGGGGTAGATACGCAGTATTTT.

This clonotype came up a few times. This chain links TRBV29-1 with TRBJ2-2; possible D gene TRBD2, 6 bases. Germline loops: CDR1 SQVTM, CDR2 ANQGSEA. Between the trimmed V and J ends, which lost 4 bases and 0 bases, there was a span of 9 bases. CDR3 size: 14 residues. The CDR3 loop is CSVGGDANTGELFF. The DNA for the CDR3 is TGCAGCGTTGGGGGGGACGCGAACACCGGGGAGCTGTTTTTT.

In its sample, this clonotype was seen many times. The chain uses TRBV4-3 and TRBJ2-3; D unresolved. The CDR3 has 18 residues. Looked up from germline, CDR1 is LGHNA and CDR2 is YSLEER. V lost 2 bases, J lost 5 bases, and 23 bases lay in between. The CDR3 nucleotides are TGCGCCAGCAGCCAACGCCATGGGTCTACCGGGCTGGGAGATACGCAGTATTTT. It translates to CASSQRHGSTGLGDTQYF.

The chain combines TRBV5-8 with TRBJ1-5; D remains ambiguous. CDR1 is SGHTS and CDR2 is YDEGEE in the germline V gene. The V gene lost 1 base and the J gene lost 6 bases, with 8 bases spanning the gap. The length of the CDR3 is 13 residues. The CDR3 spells CASSLSQVQPQHF. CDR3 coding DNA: TGTGCCAGCAGCTTGTCCCAGGTTCAGCCCCAGCATTTT.

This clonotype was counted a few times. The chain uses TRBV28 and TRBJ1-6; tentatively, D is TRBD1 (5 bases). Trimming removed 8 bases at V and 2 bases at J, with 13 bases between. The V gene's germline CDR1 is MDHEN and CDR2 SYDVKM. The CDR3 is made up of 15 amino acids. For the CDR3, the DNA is TGTGCCAGCTCACAGGAACCCCCCTATAATTCACCCCTCCACTTT. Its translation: CASSQEPPYNSPLHF.

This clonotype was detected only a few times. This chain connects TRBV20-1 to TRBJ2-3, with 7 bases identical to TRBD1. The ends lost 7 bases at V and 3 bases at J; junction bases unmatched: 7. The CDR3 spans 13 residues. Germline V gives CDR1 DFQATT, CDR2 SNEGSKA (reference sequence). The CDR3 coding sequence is TGCAGTGTAAGGGCAGGGGGAACAGATACGCAGTATTTT. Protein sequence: CSVRAGGTDTQYF.

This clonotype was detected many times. The CDR3 region has the DNA TGTGCCAGCAGCTTAGGGACAGGGGGCTCGGGCAATCAGCCCCAGCATTTT. It yields the protein CASSLGTGGSGNQPQHF. This rearrangement joins TRBV7-2 to TRBJ1-5, with 11 bases aligning to TRBD1. With 1 base clipped from V and 2 bases from J, the junction kept 4 bases outside the gene matches. The germline gives CDR1 SGHTA, CDR2 FQGNSA. The CDR3 contains 17 residues.

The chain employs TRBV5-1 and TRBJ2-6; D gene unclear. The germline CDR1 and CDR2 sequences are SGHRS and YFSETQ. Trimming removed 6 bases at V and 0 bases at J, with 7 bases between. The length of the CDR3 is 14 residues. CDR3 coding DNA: TGCGCCAGCACCGAATCCTCTGGGGCCAACGTCCTGACTTTC. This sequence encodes CASTESSGANVLTF.

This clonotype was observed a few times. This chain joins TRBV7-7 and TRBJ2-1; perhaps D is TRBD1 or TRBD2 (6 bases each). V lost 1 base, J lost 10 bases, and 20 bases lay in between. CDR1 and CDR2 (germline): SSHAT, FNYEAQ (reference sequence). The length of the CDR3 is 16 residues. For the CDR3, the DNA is TGTGCCAGCAGCTTAGACCGGTTGGGGGCAGGAGGGGAGCAGTTCTTC. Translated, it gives CASSLDRLGAGGEQFF.

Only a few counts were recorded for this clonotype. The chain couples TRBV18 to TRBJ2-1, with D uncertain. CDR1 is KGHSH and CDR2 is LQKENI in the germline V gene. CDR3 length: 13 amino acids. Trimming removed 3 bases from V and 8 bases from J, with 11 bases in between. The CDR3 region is CASSPGQSDEQFF. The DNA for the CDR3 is TGTGCCAGCTCACCGGGTCAGTCCGATGAGCAGTTCTTC. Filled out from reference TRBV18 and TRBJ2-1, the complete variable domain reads NAGVMQNPRHLVRRRGQEARLRCSPMKGHSHVYWYRQLPEEGLKFMVYLQKENIIDESGMPKERFSAEFPKEGPSILRIQQVVRGDSAAYFCASSPGQSDEQFFGPGTRLTVL.

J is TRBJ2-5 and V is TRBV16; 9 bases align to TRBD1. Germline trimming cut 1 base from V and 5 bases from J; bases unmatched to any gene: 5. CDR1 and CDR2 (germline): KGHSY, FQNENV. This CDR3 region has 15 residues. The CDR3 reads CASSQYGQGSETQYF. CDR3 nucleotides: TGTGCCAGCAGCCAATACGGACAGGGGTCGGAGACCCAGTACTTC.

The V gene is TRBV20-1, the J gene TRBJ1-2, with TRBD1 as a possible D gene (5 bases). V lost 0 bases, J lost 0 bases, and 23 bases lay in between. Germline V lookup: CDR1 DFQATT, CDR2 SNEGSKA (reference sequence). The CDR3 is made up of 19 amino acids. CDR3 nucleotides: TGCAGTGCTAGAGACTACGGCTTTGGGGCACCAGTTACTAACTATGGCTACACCTTC. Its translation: CSARDYGFGAPVTNYGYTF.